This T cell receptor beta chain was recorded in a study of T cells expressing NK-cell markers. The wider study: The TCR beta repertoires were obtained from sorted CD3+CD56+NKG2C+, CD3+CD56+NKG2C- and CD3+CD56-NKG2C+ T cells.

With respect to this clonotype: Its antigen is unidentified.

Points from the study as a whole: The CD3+CD56-NKG2C+ fraction of four donors was likewise dominated by these clonotypes.

The V gene's germline CDR1 is SGHRS and CDR2 YFSETQ. The CDR3 length is 18 residues. Reprocessing the 5' RACE reads, TCRdb reports a single entry for every CDR3 protein and omits DNA. The table gives 400,000 to 500,000 distinct CDR3 sequences; the top ten clones make up about 7.3% of it. Sample: blood T cells: a sorted CD56 or NKG2C T cell subset, CD4+ or CD8+ T cells, or bulk PBMC T cells (not recorded which). The sequence was obtained from a woman between 18 and 75 years old in good health. The V gene is TRBV5-1, the J gene TRBJ2-1; TCRdb names TRBD2, which stays unverified in the absence of DNA. CDR3 sequence: CASSTTFLASYSYNEQFF.